The present TCR beta chain was sequenced within a study of shared clonotypes between healthy human individuals. In the CD4+ fraction, cells were divided into CD45RA+ naive and CD45RA-negative memory subsets. Points from the study as a whole: For naive CD4 cells, approximately 5% of clonotypes were shared across a few donors.

It was about 210 ng DNA, approximately 30,000 T cell genomes, that sorted-subset replicate PCRs used. Generated by immunoSEQ multiplex PCR, the TCRdb table keeps only in-frame clones and is missing some. Of some 2 million clones listed, 95% are singletons. Of note for this clone: Its antigen remains unknown. This sample also contains other DNA sequences that code for the same CDR3.

J gave up 4 bases and V 3 bases, and 5 bases lay outside the gene matches. This CDR3 contains 15 residues. Germline CDR1 SGDLS, CDR2 YYNGEE. Sequencing was carried out using naive CD4+ T cells sorted from blood. Subset defined: CD45RA+ positively selected. The clonotype was recovered from a man between 18 and 35 years old in good health. This chain joins TRBV9 and TRBJ2-1; 9 bases line up with TRBD2. CDR3 amino acids: CASSALAGAYNEQFF. As DNA, the CDR3 is TGTGCCAGCAGCGCCTTAGCGGGAGCTTACAATGAGCAGTTCTTC.